The 24 T cell receptor beta chains in this list originate from one sample, sequenced in a study of T cell repertoires in aging, cancer and after chemotherapy. TRB rearrangements spanning V, D and J were amplified using mixed TRB-A/B primers. One entry per CDR3 protein, called by TCRdb with MiXCR from the multiplex PCR reads. The profile shows 9,000 to 13,000 distinct CDR3 sequences, about 30% of them singletons. Amplification of TCR beta used genomic DNA extracted from peripheral blood. The sample was blood. These receptors all come from a human donor in good health. The donor label of this sample is uncertain.

This clonotype came up a few times. The chain uses TRBV6-1 and TRBJ1-4; D gene uncertain. Germline V gene sequence: CDR1 MNHNS, CDR2 SASEGT. The CDR3 sequence is 15 residues long. V lost 10 bases to trimming and J lost 0 bases, with 15 bases between them. The CDR3, as DNA: TGTGCCATAAGTAGGGAAGGAGCAACTAATGAAAAACTGTTTTTT. Translation gives CAISREGATNEKLFF.

The rearrangement joins TRBV7-6 to TRBJ1-4; TRBD1 matches at 7 bases. J gave up 3 bases and V 2 bases, and 3 bases lay outside the gene matches. Germline V gene lookup returns CDR1 SGHVS and CDR2 FNYEAQ. The CDR3 is made up of 15 amino acids. The CDR3 spells CASSLRDRANEKLFF. CDR3 nucleotides: TGTGCCAGCAGCTTACGGGACAGAGCTAATGAAAAACTGTTTTTT.

The chain has TRBV30 and TRBJ1-2; a possible D gene is TRBD1 (5 bases). V was cut by 2 bases and J by 8 bases, with 15 bases left in between. The CDR3 is 13 residues long. Germline V CDR1 and CDR2: GTSNPN, SVGIG (reference sequence). The CDR3 reads CAWSRDRPKGYTF. The CDR3 nucleotides are TGTGCCTGGAGTCGGGACCGCCCCAAGGGCTACACCTTC. Variable domain in full (rest from reference TRBV30 and TRBJ1-2): SQTIHQWPATLVQPVGSPLSLECTVEGTSNPNLYWYRQAAGRGLQLLFYSVGIGQISSEVPQNLSASRPQDRQFILSSKKLLLSDSGFYLCAWSRDRPKGYTFGSGTRLTVV.

This clonotype occurred a few times. V is TRBV6-5 and J is TRBJ1-2, with D possibly matching TRBD1 (5 bases). The CDR3 length is 15 residues. CDR1 MNHEY and CDR2 SVGAGI come from the germline V gene. The V end lost 2 bases, the J end lost 8 bases, and 18 bases lay between the germline ends. CDR3: CASSYSDRDGGGYTF. The CDR3 nucleotides read TGTGCCAGCAGTTACAGCGACCGGGACGGCGGCGGCTACACCTTC.

This clonotype was seen a handful of times. The CDR3 is CSASSGGEGTQYF. The DNA of the CDR3 is TGCAGTGCTTCTAGCGGGGGGGAGGGGACGCAGTATTTT. J is TRBJ2-3 and V is TRBV20-1; 12 nucleotides agree with TRBD2. The CDR3 sequence is 13 residues long. Germline values: CDR1 DFQATT, CDR2 SNEGSKA (reference sequence). Trimming removed 5 bases from V and 9 bases from J; junction bases left unmatched: 6.

This clonotype is judged medium-sized. This chain uses TRBV29-1 with TRBJ2-2; TRBD2 aligns across 10 bases. V shed 7 bases and J 7 bases; nucleotides not matched to a gene: 12. CDR1 is SQVTM and CDR2 is ANQGSEA in the germline V gene. The CDR3 loop spans 15 amino acids. The CDR3 region is CSAKYTSGEVGELFF. The CDR3 DNA reads as TGCAGCGCCAAGTATACTAGCGGGGAAGTCGGGGAGCTGTTTTTT.

The rearrangement links TRBV5-4 to TRBJ2-5; D is unresolved. Germline CDR1 reads SGHNT; CDR2 reads YYREEE (reference sequence). Trimming stripped 0 bases from V and 5 bases from J, with 5 bases between. The CDR3 contains 12 residues. CDR3 sequence reads: CASSLGMETQYF. The CDR3 nucleotides read TGTGCCAGCAGCTTGGGGATGGAGACCCAGTACTTC.

The genes are TRBV18 and TRBJ1-6; 7 bases fit TRBD1. The germline gives CDR1 KGHSH, CDR2 LQKENI. Trimming removed 4 bases from V and 10 bases from J; junction bases left unmatched: 13. The CDR3 is made up of 16 amino acids. In nucleotides, the CDR3 is TGTGCCAGCTCACAAATCCCGGGACAGACTTCCTCACCCCTCCACTTT. Its protein product is CASSQIPGQTSSPLHF.

By frequency in the sample, this clonotype is medium-sized. The chain has TRBV15 and TRBJ2-5, with unresolved D. V was shortened by 0 bases and J by 3 bases, with 5 bases between the two germline ends. Germline CDR1 and CDR2: LNHNV and YYDKDF (reference sequence). The CDR3 has 13 amino acids. The DNA of the CDR3 is TGTGCCACCAGCAGAGATCCTGAAGAGACCCAGTACTTC. This codes for CATSRDPEETQYF.

This clonotype is classed as medium-sized. J is TRBJ2-2 and V is TRBV29-1; 10 bases map to TRBD2. Germline CDR1 is SQVTM and CDR2 is ANQGSEA. This CDR3 spans 13 amino acids. Unmatched junction bases numbered 7, after V lost 8 bases and J lost 7 bases. The CDR3 nucleotides are TGCAGCACCCAGCGGGGGGGCTTCGGGGAGCTGTTTTTT. Its translation: CSTQRGGFGELFF.

This clonotype is classed as medium-sized. V gene TRBV30 combines with J gene TRBJ1-5; D might be TRBD1 (6 bases). This CDR3 is 13 amino acids long. The V end lost 0 bases, the J end lost 6 bases, and 9 bases lay between the germline ends. Germline assignment: CDR1 GTSNPN and CDR2 SVGIG (reference sequence). The CDR3 protein is CAWSVQGGQPQHF. The CDR3 nucleotides are TGTGCCTGGAGTGTACAAGGGGGTCAGCCCCAGCATTTT.

The chain carries TRBV30 and TRBJ1-6; D unresolved. Germline V CDR1 and CDR2: GTSNPN, SVGIG (reference sequence). The CDR3 totals 16 residues. V shed 3 bases and J shed 0 bases, with 12 bases lying between them. CDR3 amino acids: CAWSESILSYNSPLHF. The CDR3, as DNA: TGTGCCTGGAGCGAGTCTATTCTCTCCTATAATTCACCCCTCCACTTT.

The J gene is TRBJ2-7, the V gene TRBV19; D tentatively reads TRBD1 or TRBD2 (5 bases each). Per germline, CDR1 LNHDA and CDR2 SQIVND (reference sequence). There are 14 residues in the CDR3. Trimming took off 6 bases at V and 3 bases at J, with 15 bases between the two ends. The CDR3 bases are TGTGCCAGTAGGGTCCGGGACGGACGCTACGAGCAGTACTTC. Residues: CASRVRDGRYEQYF.

The CDR3 coding sequence is TGTGCCAGTAGTGATAGGGTCGGCGAGCAGTACTTC. It translates to CASSDRVGEQYF. The V call is TRBV19, the J call TRBJ2-7; D remains unclear. Trimming shortened V by 5 bases and J by 6 bases, and 11 bases separated the two germline ends. CDR1 LNHDA and CDR2 SQIVND come from the germline V gene (reference sequence). The CDR3 has 12 amino acids.

The V gene is TRBV10-3, the J gene TRBJ1-1; TRBD1 might be the D (5 bases). There are 15 residues in the CDR3. With 0 bases removed from V and 1 base from J, the gap between germline ends came to 9 bases. The germline CDR1 and CDR2 sequences are ENHRY and SYGVKD. CDR3 bases: TGTGCCATCAGTGAGTCCGGGACGGCGAACACTGAAGCTTTCTTT. Protein product: CAISESGTANTEAFF.

This clonotype qualifies as medium-sized (0.01 to 0.1%). This chain joins TRBV30 and TRBJ2-7, with D possibly TRBD1 on 5 matching bases. V lost 0 bases to trimming and J lost 3 bases, with 12 bases between them. The germline V gene encodes CDR1 GTSNPN and CDR2 SVGIG (reference sequence). This CDR3 has 14 amino acids. As DNA, the CDR3 is TGTGCCTGGAGTGTGCCGACAGTATACTACGAGCAGTACTTC. Translating gives CAWSVPTVYYEQYF.

As for this clonotype: Its ends do not fully match the called genes, so a read error is possible. The chain has TRBV10-3 and TRBJ2-7; D is ambiguous. The CDR3 covers 13 residues. CDR1 ENHRY and CDR2 SYGVKD come from the germline V gene. The CDR3 reads CASSPGATYEQYF. Written as DNA, the CDR3 is TGTGCCAGCAGTCCGGGCGCTACCTACGAGCAGTACTTC.

CDR3 amino acids: CASSLELAGAGEQFF. Written as DNA, the CDR3 is TGTGCCAGCAGCTTAGAGCTAGCGGGAGCGGGTGAGCAGTTCTTC. The V gene is TRBV7-2, the J gene TRBJ2-1, with TRBD2 matching over 10 bases. The CDR3 contains 15 residues. Germline trimming cut 1 base from V and 9 bases from J; bases unmatched to any gene: 6. Germline loops: CDR1 SGHTA, CDR2 FQGNSA.

V is TRBV10-3 and J is TRBJ2-7; TRBD2 agrees at 7 bases. With 7 bases clipped from V and 4 bases from J, the junction kept 13 bases outside the gene matches. Germline V gives CDR1 ENHRY, CDR2 SYGVKD. The CDR3 sequence is 15 residues long. The CDR3 protein is CAINRKRGSLYEQYF. DNA for the CDR3: TGTGCCATCAATCGGAAGCGGGGCTCCCTTTACGAGCAGTACTTC.

This chain links TRBV7-2 with TRBJ1-1; D gene ambiguous. V lost 5 bases, J lost 2 bases, and 9 bases lay in between. This CDR3 region has 13 residues. Germline CDR1 reads SGHTA; CDR2 reads FQGNSA. DNA of the CDR3: TGTGCCAGCAGCGGGGTCCTCAACACTGAAGCTTTCTTT. Translated: CASSGVLNTEAFF.

The chain employs TRBV6-2 or TRBV6-3 and TRBJ1-1, with D tentatively TRBD1 (6 bases). Germline CDR1 is MNHEY and CDR2 is SVGEGT. Trimming pared 5 bases from V and 1 base from J, leaving 8 bases between. This CDR3 has 13 residues. For the CDR3, the DNA is TGTGCCAGCAGTCCCAGGGGGAACACTGAAGCTTTCTTT. It is translated as CASSPRGNTEAFF.

The genes are TRBV5-1 and TRBJ1-1; no reliable D call. Trimming removed 0 bases at V and 3 bases at J, with 6 bases between. CDR3 length: 13 residues. The germline gives CDR1 SGHRS, CDR2 YFSETQ. CDR3 sequence (DNA): TGCGCCAGCAGCTTGGTACCAGACACTGAAGCTTTCTTT. It specifies CASSLVPDTEAFF.

This clonotype was observed a handful of times. This rearrangement joins TRBV19 to TRBJ2-6; D is perhaps TRBD1 (6 bases). This CDR3 region has 20 residues. The V and J ends lost 0 bases and 4 bases respectively, with 22 bases between them. The germline V gene encodes CDR1 LNHDA and CDR2 SQIVND (reference sequence). This chain's CDR3 is CASSIDRAGTSKSGANVLTF. CDR3 nucleotide sequence: TGTGCCAGTAGTATAGATCGCGCCGGGACAAGCAAATCCGGGGCCAACGTCCTGACTTTC.

This clonotype was detected only a few times. The chain is built from TRBV18 and TRBJ1-2; TRBD1 is a possible D gene (5 bases). Germline values: CDR1 KGHSH, CDR2 LQKENI. Trimming cost V 6 bases and J 4 bases, with 12 bases left between them. CDR3 length: 13 residues. CDR3 loop: CASSPKTAYGYTF. The CDR3 DNA reads TGTGCCAGCTCCCCGAAGACAGCCTATGGCTACACCTTC.